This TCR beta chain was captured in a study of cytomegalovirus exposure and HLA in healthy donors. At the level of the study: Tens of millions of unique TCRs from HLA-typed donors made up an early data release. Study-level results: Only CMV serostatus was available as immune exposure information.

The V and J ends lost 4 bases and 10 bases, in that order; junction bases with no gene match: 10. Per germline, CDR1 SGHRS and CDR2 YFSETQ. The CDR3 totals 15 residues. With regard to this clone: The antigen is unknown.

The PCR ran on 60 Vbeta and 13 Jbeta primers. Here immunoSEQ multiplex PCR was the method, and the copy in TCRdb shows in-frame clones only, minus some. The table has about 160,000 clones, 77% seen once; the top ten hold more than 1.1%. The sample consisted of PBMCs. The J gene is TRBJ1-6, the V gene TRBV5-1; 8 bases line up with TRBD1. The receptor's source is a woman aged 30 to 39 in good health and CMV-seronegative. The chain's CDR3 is CASSPEGQGFSPLHF. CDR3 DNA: TGCGCCAGCAGCCCGGAAGGACAGGGTTTCTCACCCCTCCACTTT. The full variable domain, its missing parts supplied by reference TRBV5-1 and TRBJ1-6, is KAGVTQTPRYLIKTRGQQVTLSCSPISGHRSVSWYQQTPGQGLQFLFEYFSETQRNKGNFPGRFSGRQFSNSRSEMNVSTLELGDSALYLCASSPEGQGFSPLHFGNGTRLTVT.